This T cell receptor beta chain was obtained from a study of blood T cell repertoires in COVID-19. The authors' processing: How many nucleated cells were present was estimated from reference gene primer amplification. Sequencing was performed with immunoSEQ multiplex PCR; in TCRdb, only in-frame clones are kept and a portion is missing. That table is the source of V, J and clone size, and D and trimming were worked out from the DNA. The table shows around 57,000 clones, with more than 60% occurring only once. The specimen was peripheral blood. This sequence originates from a woman in her seventies with acute or convalescent COVID-19.

The CDR3 sequence: CASSHTPPGGNTIYF. The CDR3 coding sequence is TGCGCCAGCAGTCACACCCCCCCGGGAGGAAACACCATATATTTT. The J gene is TRBJ1-3, the V gene TRBV23-1, with unresolved D. TRBV23-1 is given ORF status, its function remaining uncertain. The CDR3 runs to 15 residues. V was cut by 3 bases and J by 4 bases, with 13 bases left in between.